These 8 T cell receptor beta chains came from one sample sequenced in a study of blood T cell repertoires in COVID-19 (dated by TCRdb to about 2020). Receptor amplification or capture employed the immunoSEQ multiplex PCR assay. TCRdb stores this immuneACCESS table with in-frame sequences only. Part of the clones is absent; in the studies checked, under half of the shortfall reflects unresolved V genes, and no reason is known for the rest. The sample records around 300,000 clones, about nine tenths of which are singletons. The biggest ten clones account for roughly 3.6% of the sample. Input material: peripheral blood. Receptors originate from a woman aged 40 to 50 with acute or convalescent COVID-19.

V and J are TRBV24-1 and TRBJ1-2; 7 positions match TRBD1. V trimming: 4 bases; J trimming: 4 bases; junction bases outside the gene matches: 5. Per germline, CDR1 KGHDR and CDR2 SFDVKD. The CDR3 runs 14 residues. CDR3 nucleotide sequence: TGTGCCACCAGTGACTACAGGGGCAGCTATGGCTACACCTTC. Protein: CATSDYRGSYGYTF.

This clone is a singleton in its sample. The gene calls are TRBV18 and TRBJ2-5, with D tentatively TRBD2 (6 bases). Trimming left V 6 bases short and J 4 bases short, with 15 bases between. Germline V gene lookup returns CDR1 KGHSH and CDR2 LQKENI. The length of the CDR3 is 14 residues. CDR3 nucleotide sequence: TGTGCCAGCTCCCGAGACGGGAGACGAGAGACCCAGTACTTC. Protein product: CASSRDGRRETQYF.

The V call is TRBV6-6, the J call TRBJ1-1; D remains ambiguous. Per the germline V gene, CDR1 is MNHNY and CDR2 is SVGAGI (reference sequence). The CDR3 consists of 14 residues. V was pared by 0 bases and J by 5 bases, with 10 bases between. Here the CDR3 reads CASSYSVGGTEAFF. In nucleotides, the CDR3 is TGTGCCAGCAGTTACTCGGTTGGAGGGACTGAAGCTTTCTTT.

V and J are TRBV18 and TRBJ2-1; D perhaps matches TRBD2 (6 bases). Trimming removed 3 bases from V and 7 bases from J, with 19 bases in between. This CDR3 spans 16 amino acids. Germline values: CDR1 KGHSH, CDR2 LQKENI. This CDR3 is CASSPTSRGRSNEQFF. Written as DNA, the CDR3 is TGTGCCAGCTCACCGACTAGTCGGGGGAGGTCGAATGAGCAGTTCTTC.

The chain has TRBV13 and TRBJ1-5; D is unresolved. Germline assignment: CDR1 PRHDT and CDR2 FYEKMQ (reference sequence). Trimming removed 5 bases at V and 4 bases at J, with 6 bases between. This CDR3 spans 12 amino acids. The CDR3 loop is CASSPPNQPQHF. CDR3 coding DNA: TGTGCCAGCAGCCCCCCTAATCAGCCCCAGCATTTT.

The chain has TRBV19 and TRBJ1-5; 7 positions match TRBD1. CDR3 length: 15 amino acids. V was pared by 5 bases and J by 2 bases, with 6 bases of the junction left unmatched. Germline lookup yields CDR1 LNHDA and CDR2 SQIVND (reference sequence). CDR3 loop: CASSPEGGRNQPQHF. DNA of the CDR3: TGTGCCAGTAGTCCCGAAGGGGGCCGCAATCAGCCCCAGCATTTT.

The chain is built from TRBV6-5 and TRBJ1-5; tentatively, D is TRBD1 (6 bases). Trimming stripped 1 base from V and 7 bases from J, with 11 bases between. The CDR3 contains 14 residues. Germline-derived CDR1 and CDR2 are MNHEY and SVGAGI. CDR3 DNA sequence: TGTGCCAGCAGTTACTACAGGGAAGGGCAGCCCCAGCATTTT. As protein: CASSYYREGQPQHF.

This clone was detected only once. V is TRBV2 and J is TRBJ1-1, with 10 bases aligning to TRBD1. The germline CDR1 and CDR2 sequences are SNHLY and FYNNEI. The CDR3 is 14 amino acids. The J segment lost 2 bases and the V segment lost 8 bases, leaving 5 bases of the junction unmatched. The CDR3 DNA reads as TGTGCCAGCGCGACAGGGGGCCTCAACACTGAAGCTTTCTTT. This sequence encodes CASATGGLNTEAFF. Supplemented by reference TRBV2 and TRBJ1-1, the full variable domain reads EPEVTQTPSHQVTQMGQEVILRCVPISNHLYFYWYRQILGQKVEFLVSFYNNEISEKSEIFDDQFSVERPDGSNFTLKIRSTKLEDSAMYFCASATGGLNTEAFFGQGTRLTVV.